These 17 T cell receptor beta chains share one sample of origin, sequenced in a study of CD8+ T cells in alopecia areata listed by TCRdb under 2018. The library was produced with the immunoSEQ multiplex PCR assay. For TCR sequencing, RNA was extracted from every sample and reverse transcribed into cDNA to serve as template. In TCRdb, the immuneACCESS table is reduced to in-frame sequences with V and J assigned. These tables do not hold every clone; where another copy was compared, an unresolved V gene accounts for under half, and the others remain unexplained. The sample table holds roughly 210,000 clones, of which roughly 40% were seen once. The leading ten clones occupy approximately 2.4% of the sample. The intended sense of this specimen's treatment or condition label: oral pan-JAK inhibitor, 5-10 mg twice daily. The sample consisted of CD4+ T cells sorted from blood, taken at approximately week 36, from a patient treated with tofacitinib. Every receptor here comes from a human donor with alopecia areata.

The chain is built from TRBV7-2 and TRBJ2-7, with D perhaps matching TRBD2 (5 bases). CDR3 size: 15 residues. Per the germline V gene, CDR1 is SGHTA and CDR2 is FQGNSA. The V end lost 6 bases, the J end lost 3 bases, and 18 bases lay between the germline ends. CDR3 nucleotides: TGTGCCAGCAGTCCTTCTGCGGGTTATCTCTACGAGCAGTACTTC. As protein: CASSPSAGYLYEQYF.

About this clone: Other DNA sequences in this sample translate to the same CDR3. The genes are TRBV29-1 and TRBJ1-1; D unresolved. The V gene's germline CDR1 is SQVTM and CDR2 ANQGSEA. The CDR3 spans 12 residues. Between the trimmed V and J ends, which lost 3 bases and 2 bases, there was a span of 7 bases. CDR3 sequence (DNA): TGCAGCGTTGACAGGAGAAACACTGAAGCTTTCTTT. Protein sequence: CSVDRRNTEAFF.

V usage is TRBV9 and J usage is TRBJ2-7; D is unresolved. The germline V gene has CDR1 SGDLS and CDR2 YYNGEE. The CDR3 spans 13 residues. The germline V and J ends were trimmed by 3 bases and 3 bases, with 10 bases remaining between them. The CDR3 DNA reads TGTGCCAGCAGCGAGCTCGACGGCTACGAGCAGTACTTC. Its protein product is CASSELDGYEQYF.

This clone was observed a handful of times. V gene TRBV15 combines with J gene TRBJ1-2; no reliable D call. The CDR3 contains 17 residues. Germline V CDR1 and CDR2: LNHNV, YYDKDF (reference sequence). V was trimmed by 0 bases and J by 4 bases, leaving 18 bases between them. The CDR3 sequence: CATSREILGSGGYGYTF. In DNA form, the CDR3 reads TGTGCCACCAGCAGAGAAATTTTGGGATCCGGCGGCTATGGCTACACCTTC.

This clone has just a few counts. The V call is TRBV5-1, the J call TRBJ2-5, with D perhaps TRBD2 (6 bases). The germline gives CDR1 SGHRS, CDR2 YFSETQ. This CDR3 spans 18 amino acids. Trimming cost V 5 bases and J 4 bases, with 27 bases left between them. In DNA form, the CDR3 reads TGCGCCAGCAGACGGGACTCCCGAGCGGGCTACGGCGGAGAGACCCAGTACTTC. It codes for CASRRDSRAGYGGETQYF.

The chain employs TRBV11-2 and TRBJ1-1; 8 bases agree with TRBD1. Germline V gene data show CDR1 as SGHAT and CDR2 as FQNNGV. V dropped 1 base and J dropped 3; count of bases not matched to a gene: 7. This CDR3 is built from 16 residues. CDR3 DNA: TGTGCCAGCAGCTTAGGGTCAGGGGGCGCGCACACTGAAGCTTTCTTT. Amino acid sequence: CASSLGSGGAHTEAFF.

This chain links TRBV5-4 with TRBJ2-5; weak D call: TRBD1 (6 bases). The CDR3 length is 14 residues. The germline CDR1 and CDR2 sequences are SGHNT and YYREEE (reference sequence). Deletions cut 3 bases from V and 5 bases from J, with 14 bases between. The CDR3 DNA is TGTGCCAGCAGCTCCGATGACAGGTTCGAGACCCAGTACTTC. It yields the protein CASSSDDRFETQYF.

This clone was found a few times. The chain employs TRBV5-1 and TRBJ2-1; D is perhaps TRBD2 (5 bases). The CDR3 has 13 residues. V lost 4 bases, J lost 3 bases, and 8 bases lay in between. Germline assignment: CDR1 SGHRS and CDR2 YFSETQ. DNA for the CDR3: TGCGCCAGCAGCCCGGACTTCTACAATGAGCAGTTCTTC. Encoded protein: CASSPDFYNEQFF.

This clone was observed once. V gene TRBV30 combines with J gene TRBJ1-5, with unresolved D. V shed 3 bases and J shed 0 bases, with 9 bases lying between them. CDR1 is GTSNPN, CDR2 SVGIG, per germline (reference sequence). This CDR3 has 14 residues. The DNA of the CDR3 is TGTGCCTGGAGGATAGGGAATAGCAATCAGCCCCAGCATTTT. Encoded protein: CAWRIGNSNQPQHF.

The rearrangement uses TRBV30 and TRBJ1-1; possibly TRBD1 for D (6 bases). The CDR3 length is 12 residues. Trimming pared 2 bases from V and 7 bases from J, leaving 11 bases between. Germline CDR1 reads GTSNPN; CDR2 reads SVGIG (reference sequence). The CDR3 DNA reads TGTGCCTGGAGTCCAGGGGTGAATGAAGCTTTCTTT. Protein product: CAWSPGVNEAFF.

V usage is TRBV29-1 and J usage is TRBJ2-1; D uncertain. CDR1 and CDR2 from the germline V gene are SQVTM and ANQGSEA. The V end was cut by 6 bases, the J end by 4 bases, with 13 bases between. The CDR3 sequence is 13 residues long. CDR3 protein: CSVQRSVYNEQFF. The CDR3 region has the DNA TGCAGCGTCCAACGCAGTGTTTACAATGAGCAGTTCTTC.

The chain links TRBV4-1 to TRBJ2-5; D unresolved. The CDR3 is 16 amino acids. V was pared by 0 bases and J by 4 bases, with 15 bases between. Germline CDR1 reads MGHRA; CDR2 reads YSYEKL. CDR3: CASSQEKNAVLETQYF. CDR3 nucleotides: TGCGCCAGCAGCCAAGAAAAAAATGCGGTTTTAGAGACCCAGTACTTC.

The chain recombines TRBV4-3 with TRBJ2-7, with TRBD2 matching 10 bases. The CDR3 length is 16 residues. CDR1 and CDR2 from the germline V gene are LGHNA and YSLEER. With 1 base clipped from V and 8 bases from J, the junction kept 11 bases outside the gene matches. The CDR3 nucleotides are TGCGCCAGCAGCCAAGGGACTAGCGGTGCGCCGTCGCAGCAGTACTTC. It codes for CASSQGTSGAPSQQYF.

This chain joins TRBV6-5 and TRBJ1-1; possible D gene TRBD1, 5 bases. Per the germline V gene, CDR1 is MNHEY and CDR2 is SVGAGI. The CDR3 consists of 13 residues. With 5 bases removed from V and 10 bases from J, the gap between germline ends came to 17 bases. The CDR3 here is CASSPPGTPVAFF. In nucleotides, the CDR3 is TGTGCCAGCAGTCCCCCCGGGACCCCCGTAGCTTTCTTT.

In DNA form, the CDR3 reads TGTGCCAGCAGTTTCCTCGACAGGTTCGAAAACATTCAGTACTTC. Protein: CASSFLDRFENIQYF. The chain is built from TRBV28 and TRBJ2-4, with D perhaps TRBD1 (6 bases). The V and J ends lost 3 bases and 5 bases respectively, with 14 bases between them. Germline CDR1 reads MDHEN; CDR2 reads SYDVKM. The CDR3 consists of 15 residues.

This clone was detected a few times. This chain links TRBV7-2 with TRBJ1-2, with D perhaps TRBD1 (6 bases). V was pared by 5 bases and J by 0 bases, with 10 bases between. The CDR3 loop spans 14 amino acids. Germline CDR1 is SGHTA and CDR2 is FQGNSA. CDR3 sequence reads: CASSATGANYGYTF. The CDR3 DNA reads TGTGCCAGCAGCGCGACAGGAGCTAACTATGGCTACACCTTC.

This clone has a handful of counts. This chain uses TRBV20-1 with TRBJ1-4, with a weak D call TRBD2 (5 bases). The end of the DNA is better explained by TRBJ2-3, so the J call may be wrong. Germline CDR1 DFQATT, CDR2 SNEGSKA (reference sequence). The length of the CDR3 is 10 residues. The CDR3 here is CSAGTSGQYF. The DNA for the CDR3 is TGCAGTGCCGGTACCTCGGGACAGTATTTT.